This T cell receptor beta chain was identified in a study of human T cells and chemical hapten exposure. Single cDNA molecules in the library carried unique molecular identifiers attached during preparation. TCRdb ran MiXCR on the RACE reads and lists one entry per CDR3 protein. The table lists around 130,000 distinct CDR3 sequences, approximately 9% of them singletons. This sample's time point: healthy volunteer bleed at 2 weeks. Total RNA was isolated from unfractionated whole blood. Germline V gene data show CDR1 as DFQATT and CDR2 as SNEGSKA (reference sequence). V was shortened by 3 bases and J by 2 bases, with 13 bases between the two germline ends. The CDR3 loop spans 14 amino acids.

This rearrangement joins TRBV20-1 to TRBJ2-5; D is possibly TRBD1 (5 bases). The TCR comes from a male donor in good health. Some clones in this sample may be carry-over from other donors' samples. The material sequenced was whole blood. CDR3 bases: TGCAGTGCTAGGCCCAGGGTGGGTCAAGAGACCCAGTACTTC. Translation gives CSARPRVGQETQYF.